This T cell receptor beta chain is drawn from a study of T cells in Graves' hyperthyroidism and ophthalmopathy. Overall study context: Once the initial diagnosis was made, peripheral blood was obtained before any treatment. Study-wide results and caveats: Ophthalmopathy was told apart from stable hyperthyroidism by a 13 V-J model. A median about 6.2 months before onset, the model predicted ophthalmopathy.

Researchers amplified the TCR beta CDR3 regions from RNA transcripts. Carried out on the TCR CDR3, a first-round RT-PCR used the HTBI primer set. In TCRdb, the multiplex PCR reads were re-called with MiXCR into one record per CDR3 protein. The sample includes 650,000 to 850,000 distinct CDR3 sequences, roughly a sixth of them seen just once. In this sample, this clonotype turned up many times. Its antigen remains unknown. Any symptoms of ophthalmopathy came after the first hyperthyroidism diagnosis, from which the blood sample dates. V gave up 0 bases and J gave up 0 bases, with 14 bases separating them. The CDR3 extends over 17 amino acids. Germline CDR1 reads SGHVS; CDR2 reads FQNEAQ.

Sequencing was carried out using blood. This rearrangement joins TRBV7-8 to TRBJ2-5; possible D gene TRBD1, 6 bases. The receptor was derived from a woman between 45 and 60 years old with Graves' hyperthyroidism that later progressed to Graves' ophthalmopathy. The CDR3 bases are TGTGCCAGCAGCTTAGCCAGAGGGGGAGCCAACCAAGAGACCCAGTACTTC. Translation gives CASSLARGGANQETQYF.